This TCR beta chain originates from a study of technical replicates of blood from four donors. Profiling relied on immunoSEQ multiplex PCR, and the TCRdb table lists in-frame clones only, not all of them. The sample comprises around 50,000 clones, 94% of which are singletons, and roughly 0.22% rests with the top ten. The TCR sequence derives from a human donor in good health. The sequenced sample was T cells isolated from PBMCs.

The CDR3 loop is CASSLSVQVGELFF. The CDR3 DNA follows: TGTGCCAGCAGCTTAAGTGTCCAGGTCGGGGAGCTGTTTTTT. The chain joins TRBV7-9 to TRBJ2-2, with D unclear. Trimming took 2 bases from V and 7 from J, leaving 11 bases between them. CDR3 length: 14 amino acids. Germline CDR1 reads SEHNR; CDR2 reads FQNEAQ (reference sequence). The variable domain in full, with the rest retrieved from reference TRBV7-9 and TRBJ2-2, is DTGVSQNPRHKITKRGQNVTFRCDPISEHNRLYWYRQTLGQGPEFLTYFQNEAQLEKSRLLSDRFSAERPKGSFSTLEIQRTEQGDSAMYLCASSLSVQVGELFFGEGSRLTVL.